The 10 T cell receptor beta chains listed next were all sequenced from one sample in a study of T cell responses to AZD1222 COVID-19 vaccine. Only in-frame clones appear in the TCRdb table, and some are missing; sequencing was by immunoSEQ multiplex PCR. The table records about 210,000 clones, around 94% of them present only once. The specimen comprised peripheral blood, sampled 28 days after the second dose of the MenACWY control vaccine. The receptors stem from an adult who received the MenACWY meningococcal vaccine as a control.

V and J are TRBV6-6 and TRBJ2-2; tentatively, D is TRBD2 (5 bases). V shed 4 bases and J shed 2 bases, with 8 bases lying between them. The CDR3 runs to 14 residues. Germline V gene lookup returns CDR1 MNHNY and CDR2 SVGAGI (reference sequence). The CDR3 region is CASSSDSNTGELFF. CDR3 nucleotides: TGTGCCAGCAGTTCGGACTCAAACACCGGGGAGCTGTTTTTT.

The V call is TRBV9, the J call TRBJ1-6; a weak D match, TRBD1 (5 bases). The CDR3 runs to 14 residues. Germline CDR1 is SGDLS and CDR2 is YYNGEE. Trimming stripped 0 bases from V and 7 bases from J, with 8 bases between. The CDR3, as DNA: TGTGCCAGCAGCGTAGCCGGGGGGAATTCACCCCTCCACTTT. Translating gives CASSVAGGNSPLHF.

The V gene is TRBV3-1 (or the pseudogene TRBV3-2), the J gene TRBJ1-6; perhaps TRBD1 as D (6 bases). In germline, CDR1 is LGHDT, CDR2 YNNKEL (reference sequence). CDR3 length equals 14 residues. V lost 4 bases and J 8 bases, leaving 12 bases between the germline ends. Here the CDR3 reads CASSRWGQDSPLHF. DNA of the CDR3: TGTGCCAGCAGCCGCTGGGGGCAGGATTCACCCCTCCACTTT.

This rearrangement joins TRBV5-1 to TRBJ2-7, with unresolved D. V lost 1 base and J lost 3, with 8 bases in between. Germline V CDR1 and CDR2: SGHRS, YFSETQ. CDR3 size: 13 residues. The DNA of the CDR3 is TGCGCCAGCAGCTTGTCAGTTAACTACGAGCAGTACTTC. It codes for CASSLSVNYEQYF.

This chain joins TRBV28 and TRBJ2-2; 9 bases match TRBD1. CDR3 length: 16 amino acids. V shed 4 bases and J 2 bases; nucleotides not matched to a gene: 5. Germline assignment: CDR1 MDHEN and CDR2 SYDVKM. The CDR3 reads CASSSRTGANTGELFF. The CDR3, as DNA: TGTGCCAGCAGTTCTCGGACAGGGGCAAACACCGGGGAGCTGTTTTTT.

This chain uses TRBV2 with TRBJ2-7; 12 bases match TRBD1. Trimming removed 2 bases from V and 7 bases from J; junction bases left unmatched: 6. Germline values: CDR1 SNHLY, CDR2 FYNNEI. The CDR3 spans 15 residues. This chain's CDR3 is CASSELGQGAGEQYF. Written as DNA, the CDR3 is TGTGCCAGCAGTGAATTGGGACAGGGGGCAGGGGAGCAGTACTTC.

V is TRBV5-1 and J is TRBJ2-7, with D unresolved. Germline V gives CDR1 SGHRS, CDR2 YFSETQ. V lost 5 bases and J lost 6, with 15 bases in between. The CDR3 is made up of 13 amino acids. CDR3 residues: CASSPGIGLEQYF. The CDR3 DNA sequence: TGCGCCAGCAGTCCCGGAATAGGTCTCGAGCAGTACTTC.

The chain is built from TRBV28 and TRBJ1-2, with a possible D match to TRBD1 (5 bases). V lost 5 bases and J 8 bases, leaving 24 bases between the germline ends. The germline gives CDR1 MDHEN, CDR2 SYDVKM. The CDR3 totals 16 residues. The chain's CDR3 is CASSGMGGDRPIGYTF. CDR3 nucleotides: TGTGCCAGCAGTGGAATGGGGGGGGACCGGCCTATAGGCTACACCTTC.

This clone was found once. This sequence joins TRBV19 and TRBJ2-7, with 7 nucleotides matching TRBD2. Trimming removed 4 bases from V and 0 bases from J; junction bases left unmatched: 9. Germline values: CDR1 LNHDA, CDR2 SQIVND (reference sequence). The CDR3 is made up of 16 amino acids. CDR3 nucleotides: TGTGCCAGTAGTAACCACAGGCGGGAGTACTCCTACGAGCAGTACTTC. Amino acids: CASSNHRREYSYEQYF.

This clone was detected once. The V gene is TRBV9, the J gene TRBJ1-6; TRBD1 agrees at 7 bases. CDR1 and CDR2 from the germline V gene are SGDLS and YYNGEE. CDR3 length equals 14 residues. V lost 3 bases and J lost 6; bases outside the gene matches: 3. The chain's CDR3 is CASSGGQTNSPLHF. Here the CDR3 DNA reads TGTGCCAGCAGCGGGGGACAGACTAATTCACCCCTCCACTTT.